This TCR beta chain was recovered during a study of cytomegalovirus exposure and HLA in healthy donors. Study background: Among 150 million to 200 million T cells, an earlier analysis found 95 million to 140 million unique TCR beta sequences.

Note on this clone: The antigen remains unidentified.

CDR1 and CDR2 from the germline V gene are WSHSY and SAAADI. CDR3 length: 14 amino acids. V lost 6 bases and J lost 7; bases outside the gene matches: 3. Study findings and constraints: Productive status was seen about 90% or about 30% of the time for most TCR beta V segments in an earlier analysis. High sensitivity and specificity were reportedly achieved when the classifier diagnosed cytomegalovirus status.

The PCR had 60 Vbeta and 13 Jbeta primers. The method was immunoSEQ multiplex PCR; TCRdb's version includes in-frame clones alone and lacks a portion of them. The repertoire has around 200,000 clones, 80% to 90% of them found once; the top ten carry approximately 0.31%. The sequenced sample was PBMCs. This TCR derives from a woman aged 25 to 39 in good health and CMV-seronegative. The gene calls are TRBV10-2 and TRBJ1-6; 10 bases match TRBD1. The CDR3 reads CASRRTGGNSPLHF. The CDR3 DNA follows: TGCGCCAGCAGGAGGACAGGGGGGAATTCACCCCTCCACTTT.